These 7 T cell receptor beta chains were all obtained from the same sample, sequenced in a study of cytotoxic CD8 clonotypes in ibrutinib-treated CLL. Assay used: immunoSEQ multiplex PCR; TCRdb lists only in-frame clones, some missing. Here the sample spans around 310,000 clones, about 77% being singletons. Material: PBMCs, obtained before ibrutinib treatment. All receptors derive from a human donor with chronic lymphocytic leukemia.

This chain connects TRBV30 to TRBJ1-4; 11 bases map to TRBD1. V was clipped by 3 bases and J by 3 bases; unmatched bases: 3. The CDR3 is 15 residues long. Per germline, CDR1 GTSNPN and CDR2 SVGIG (reference sequence). In DNA, the CDR3 is TGTGCCTGGAGAGGACAGGGGGCAGCTAATGAAAAACTGTTTTTT. It is translated as CAWRGQGAANEKLFF.

CDR3 amino acids: CASTPDITYEQYF. Written as DNA, the CDR3 is TGTGCCAGCACCCCAGACATAACCTACGAGCAGTACTTC. The chain employs TRBV2 and TRBJ2-7, with D uncertain. The germline V gene has CDR1 SNHLY and CDR2 FYNNEI. The CDR3 totals 13 residues. V shed 7 bases and J shed 2 bases, with 12 bases lying between them. The full variable domain, its missing parts supplied by reference TRBV2 and TRBJ2-7, is EPEVTQTPSHQVTQMGQEVILRCVPISNHLYFYWYRQILGQKVEFLVSFYNNEISEKSEIFDDQFSVERPDGSNFTLKIRSTKLEDSAMYFCASTPDITYEQYFGPGTRLTVT.

This chain connects TRBV27 to TRBJ2-7; 9 bases match TRBD2. Germline values: CDR1 MNHEY, CDR2 SMNVEV (reference sequence). The CDR3 totals 14 residues. With 1 base clipped from V and 8 bases from J, the junction kept 6 bases outside the gene matches. The CDR3 loop is CASSLLAGDSKQYF. The CDR3 DNA reads as TGTGCCAGCAGTTTATTAGCGGGAGATAGCAAGCAGTACTTC.

The CDR3 nucleotides read TGTGCCAGCAGCCAGCGTGGAAGCGGGAGTTATGAGCAGTTCTTC. This encodes CASSQRGSGSYEQFF. The V gene is TRBV11-3, the J gene TRBJ2-1; 8 positions agree with TRBD2. The germline V gene encodes CDR1 SGHNT and CDR2 YENEEA. The CDR3 contains 15 residues. Trimming removed 5 bases from V and 8 bases from J; junction bases left unmatched: 11.

The rearrangement uses TRBV27 and TRBJ2-7, with D unclear. This CDR3 comprises 15 residues. The V gene lost 6 bases and the J gene lost 0 bases, with 15 bases spanning the gap. Germline V gene data show CDR1 as MNHEY and CDR2 as SMNVEV (reference sequence). This CDR3 is CASSPLSIASYEQYF. The CDR3 nucleotides are TGTGCCAGCAGCCCCCTTTCAATTGCCTCCTACGAGCAGTACTTC.

V is TRBV30 and J is TRBJ1-2; perhaps TRBD1 as D (6 bases). The ends were cut back, 2 bases at V and 2 bases at J, with 9 bases in the middle. Germline-derived CDR1 and CDR2 are GTSNPN and SVGIG (reference sequence). This CDR3 is 13 amino acids long. DNA of the CDR3: TGTGCCTGGAGTCCTACAGGGAACTATGGCTACACCTTC. It specifies CAWSPTGNYGYTF. Full variable domain (rest looked up from reference TRBV30 and TRBJ1-2): SQTIHQWPATLVQPVGSPLSLECTVEGTSNPNLYWYRQAAGRGLQLLFYSVGIGQISSEVPQNLSASRPQDRQFILSSKKLLLSDSGFYLCAWSPTGNYGYTFGSGTRLTVV.

This clone was counted once. The CDR3 nucleotides read TGTGCCAGCAGCTTCGGGGGAGTTAGAAACAATGAGCAGTTCTTC. Residues: CASSFGGVRNNEQFF. This chain links TRBV11-3 with TRBJ2-1; maybe TRBD2 (6 bases). V was pared by 3 bases and J by 5 bases, with 14 bases between. The CDR3 has 15 amino acids. Germline CDR1 is SGHNT and CDR2 is YENEEA.